These T cell receptor beta chains were read from a single sample in a study of blood T cell repertoires in COVID-19. Clones were sequenced by immunoSEQ multiplex PCR, and TCRdb holds only the in-frame ones, with some missing. This sample has over 400,000 clones, with 70% to 90% found just once. Sequencing was performed on peripheral blood. Every receptor here comes from a woman in her 50s with COVID-19, enrolled during active disease. Each CDR3 is given with its conserved first and last residue. The D gene is left open where the match is weak. The listing skips clone size in some rows; elsewhere it reads once, few, many or a size class.

TRBV3-1/TRBV3-2	TRBD1	NA	TRBJ1-2	TGTGCCAGCAGCGACAGGGGCTACCATGGCTACACCTTC	CASSDRGYHGYTF
TRBV3-1/TRBV3-2	TRBD1	NA	TRBJ2-7	TGTGCCAGCAGCCGAGGGACAGCTCCTGGGCAGTACTTC	CASSRGTAPGQYF
TRBV13	TRBD1	NA	TRBJ1-1	TGTGCCAGCAGCTTATTGACAGGGACAGCCCAAGCTTTCTTT	CASSLLTGTAQAFF
TRBV9	NA	NA	TRBJ1-2	TGTGCCAGCAGCGTAGAGGTGGAGCGTAGTAGGGGCTACACCTTC	CASSVEVERSRGYTF
TRBV20-1	NA	NA	TRBJ1-1	TGCAGTGCTAGACCAGGGTCTGTGGCTTTCTTT	CSARPGSVAFF
TRBV29-1	NA	NA	TRBJ1-2	TGCAGCGTTGAAGGGACTGATAACTATGGCTACACCTTC	CSVEGTDNYGYTF
TRBV9	NA	NA	TRBJ2-3	TGTGCCAGCAGCTCTCAGCGGGCCACAGATACGCAGTATTTT	CASSSQRATDTQYF
TRBV12-5	NA	NA	TRBJ1-1	TGTGCTAGTGGTTTCCAGAACACTGAAGCTTTCTTT	CASGFQNTEAFF
TRBV6-1	NA	NA	TRBJ2-2	TGTGCCAGCAGTGAAGTAGACAGCCAAACTACGAACACCGGGGAGCTGTTTTTT	CASSEVDSQTTNTGELFF
TRBV3-1/TRBV3-2	TRBD1	once	TRBJ1-1	TGTGCCAGCAGCCAATCGATCGGACAGGGGGTGAACACTGAAGCTTTCTTT	CASSQSIGQGVNTEAFF
TRBV5-1	TRBD2	NA	TRBJ2-3	TGCGCCAGCAGCTTGGATGGGACTAATCCCGATACGCAGTATTTT	CASSLDGTNPDTQYF
TRBV2	TRBD1	many	TRBJ1-2	TGTGCCAGCAGCGAGGACAGGATGAAAGGCTACACCTTC	CASSEDRMKGYTF
TRBV7-6	TRBD2	NA	TRBJ2-2	TGTGCCAGCAGCTTATTGTCAAAGCGGGGGGGTAGGAACACCGGGGAGCTGTTTTTT	CASSLLSKRGGRNTGELFF
TRBV11-2	TRBD1	NA	TRBJ1-4	TGTGCCAGCAGCGGCCACAGGGGATGGGACGAAAAACTGTTTTTT	CASSGHRGWDEKLFF
TRBV19	NA	NA	TRBJ1-1	TGTGCCAGTAGTATTGGGGGCCTTAACACTGAAGCTTTCTTT	CASSIGGLNTEAFF
TRBV6-1	NA	NA	TRBJ1-6	TGTGCCAGCTCAACAGGGATGGATAATTCACCCCTCCACTTT	CASSTGMDNSPLHF
TRBV5-1	NA	NA	TRBJ2-3	TGCGCCAGCAGCTTGGCCTTGGGGGCTCAGGATACGCAGTATTTT	CASSLALGAQDTQYF
TRBV27	NA	NA	TRBJ1-2	TGTGCCAGCAGTTTATCGGCAGGGGCGGGTGGCTACACCTTC	CASSLSAGAGGYTF
TRBV11-3	NA	NA	TRBJ2-3	TGTGCCAGCAGCCCGCCACTCACAGATACGCAGTATTTT	CASSPPLTDTQYF
TRBV28	TRBD1	NA	TRBJ1-5	TGTGCCAGCAGCACGGGACAGGCCTATAGCAATCAGCCCCAGCATTTT	CASSTGQAYSNQPQHF